This TCR beta chain was captured in a study of blood T cells in healthy people across ages. The germline CDR1 and CDR2 sequences are MDHEN and SYDVKM. Trimming took 2 bases from V and 7 from J; bases not matched to a gene: 11. The CDR3 is made up of 16 amino acids. General observations from the study: Shifts in expanded clonotypes may have been confounded by donor CMV status, which was unknown.

Points on this clonotype: What it binds is unknown.

The authors ran a second PCR of about 7 to 11 cycles using a sample-barcoded 5' primer and a J-beta primer mix. MiXCR, run by TCRdb on the 5' RACE reads, gives a single entry per CDR3 protein. Found here are around 1,900,000 distinct CDR3 sequences, about two fifths of them singletons; the top ten hold under 25%. Sequencing input: blood. The receptor was isolated from a human donor in good health. The chain joins TRBV28 to TRBJ2-1; 7 bases are a match to TRBD2. The CDR3 coding sequence is TGTGCCAGCAGTTTAGAGTGGGGGGGGTCTCTAAATGAGCAGTTCTTC. It encodes CASSLEWGGSLNEQFF.